The rows below give T cell receptor beta chains drawn from one sample of a study of blood T cells in healthy people across ages. TCRdb reanalysed the 5' RACE reads using MiXCR and keeps one entry per CDR3 protein. The sample lists around 1,900,000 distinct CDR3 sequences, roughly 43% occurring once. Sample: blood. These receptors were collected from a human donor in good health. CDR3s include the opening cysteine and the closing phenylalanine or tryptophan. A D gene is named only where the DNA matches it firmly. Rows may omit the clone size; those that give it use once, few, many or a size class.

j_call | d_call | v_call | clone_size | cdr3_aa | cdr3_nt
TRBJ2-5 | TRBD1 | TRBV24-1 | once | CATSDTYEGQGFRKQYF | TGTGCCACCAGTGATACGTACGAAGGACAGGGCTTTAGGAAGCAGTACTTC
TRBJ2-1 | NA | TRBV3-1 | few | CASSQEGTVSYNEQFF | TGTGCCAGCAGCCAAGAAGGGACTGTCTCCTACAATGAGCAGTTCTTC
TRBJ2-1 | TRBD1 | TRBV25-1 | NA | CASSVGTGFHNEQFF | TGTGCCAGCAGTGTTGGGACAGGGTTTCACAATGAGCAGTTCTTC
TRBJ1-2 | NA | TRBV20-1 | NA | CSADEHGHTF | TGCAGTGCCGATGAGCATGGCCACACCTTC
TRBJ2-7 | TRBD1 | TRBV28 | NA | CASRLATGGTLVQYF | TGTGCCAGCAGGCTCGCGACAGGGGGGACTTTAGTGCAGTACTTC
TRBJ1-1 | NA | TRBV7-9 | NA | CASSPPTGPGTEAFF | TGTGCCAGCAGCCCTCCGACAGGTCCGGGCACTGAAGCTTTCTTT
TRBJ1-2 | NA | TRBV4-3 | few | CASSQEADTWYGYTF | TGCGCCAGCAGCCAAGAAGCGGACACTTGGTATGGCTACACCTTC
TRBJ2-6 | TRBD1 | TRBV19 | few | CASSMITGASSGANVLTF | TGTGCCAGTAGTATGATCACAGGGGCTAGCTCTGGGGCCAACGTCCTGACTTTC
TRBJ2-5 | TRBD2 | TRBV10-3 | few | CAIGVRGVEETQYF | TGTGCCATCGGAGTACGGGGGGTCGAGGAGACCCAGTACTTC
TRBJ2-7 | NA | TRBV27 | NA | CASSTTLGSYEQYF | TGTGCCAGCAGTACGACCCTGGGCTCCTACGAGCAGTACTTC
TRBJ2-4 | NA | TRBV6-6 | NA | CASSKSSQVNWQYF | TGTGCCAGCAGCAAATCCTCCCAGGTTAATTGGCAGTACTTC
TRBJ2-7 | NA | TRBV9 | NA | CASSVAPLYASGQYF | TGTGCCAGCAGCGTAGCCCCCCTCTACGCGAGCGGGCAGTACTTC
TRBJ1-4 | NA | TRBV7-9 | NA | CASSRNTATNEKLFF | TGTGCCAGCAGCCGGAACACAGCAACTAATGAAAAACTGTTTTTT
TRBJ2-1 | NA | TRBV20-1 | NA | CSPRQVSYNEQFF | TGCAGCCCACGACAGGTTTCCTACAATGAGCAGTTCTTC
TRBJ2-4 | TRBD2 | TRBV28 | many | CASSRTGGGNIQYF | TGTGCCAGCAGTCGCACGGGGGGGGGAAACATTCAGTACTTC
TRBJ1-1 | TRBD1 | TRBV7-9 | NA | CASRTGTANTEAFF | TGTGCCAGCAGGACCGGGACAGCGAACACTGAAGCTTTCTTT
TRBJ2-7 | NA | TRBV27 | NA | CASSLGSGTTIYEQYF | TGTGCCAGCAGTTTAGGGTCCGGGACAACTATCTACGAGCAGTACTTC
TRBJ2-3 | TRBD2 | TRBV7-6 | NA | CASSPSGTPITDTQYF | TGTGCCAGCAGCCCAAGCGGGACTCCAATCACAGATACGCAGTATTTT
TRBJ1-2 | NA | TRBV2 | NA | CASSEFRPTNYGYTF | TGTGCCAGCAGTGAATTCCGGCCGACCAACTATGGCTACACCTTC
TRBJ2-3 | NA | TRBV12-3/TRBV12-4 | NA | CASSLGVVQSPTDTQYF | TGTGCCAGCAGTTTGGGGGTCGTTCAGAGCCCCACAGATACGCAGTATTTT
TRBJ2-5 | TRBD1 | TRBV5-1 | few | CASSGWDRGETQYF | TGCGCCAGCAGCGGATGGGACAGGGGTGAGACCCAGTACTTC
TRBJ1-4 | TRBD1 | TRBV12-3/TRBV12-4 | NA | CASSPDRVNEKLFF | TGTGCCAGCAGTCCAGACAGGGTAAACGAAAAACTGTTTTTT
TRBJ1-4 | NA | TRBV7-3 | few | CASSDPGYPTTNEKLFF | TGTGCCAGCAGCGACCCCGGGTACCCCACAACTAATGAAAAACTGTTTTTT
TRBJ1-1 | NA | TRBV6-2/TRBV6-3 | NA | CASSYRGIGTEAFF | TGTGCCAGCAGTTACCGGGGGATAGGCACTGAAGCTTTCTTT
TRBJ2-5 | NA | TRBV5-1 | NA | CASTLGGARGETQYF | TGCGCCAGCACCTTGGGGGGGGCCCGGGGAGAGACCCAGTACTTC
TRBJ1-2 | TRBD1 | TRBV3-1 | few | CASSQIDRDYGYTF | TGTGCCAGCAGCCAAATAGACAGGGACTATGGCTACACCTTC
TRBJ2-5 | NA | TRBV10-3 | few | CAISETDARRWGETQYF | TGTGCCATCAGTGAGACGGATGCCCGACGTTGGGGTGAGACCCAGTACTTC
TRBJ1-1 | TRBD1 | TRBV7-2 | NA | CASSLDPWTGDYTEAFF | TGTGCCAGCAGCTTAGACCCTTGGACAGGAGACTACACTGAAGCTTTCTTT
TRBJ2-5 | NA | TRBV7-9 | NA | CASSLSGASRTQYF | TGTGCCAGCAGCTTATCCGGGGCCTCCAGGACCCAGTACTTC
TRBJ1-1 | NA | TRBV4-2 | few | CASSQGWEENTEAFF | TGTGCCAGCAGCCAAGGGTGGGAAGAGAACACTGAAGCTTTCTTT
TRBJ1-1 | NA | TRBV3-1 | NA | CASSQFSAGNTEAFF | TGTGCCAGCAGCCAATTCAGCGCCGGTAACACTGAAGCTTTCTTT
TRBJ1-1 | NA | TRBV7-2 | NA | CASSLDWRLNTEAFF | TGTGCCAGCAGCTTAGACTGGAGATTGAACACTGAAGCTTTCTTT
TRBJ1-1 | NA | TRBV7-8 | NA | CASSLNSLTEAFF | TGTGCCAGCAGCCTTAACAGTCTAACTGAAGCTTTCTTT
TRBJ1-1 | NA | TRBV28 | few | CASSSTGLDTEAFF | TGTGCCAGCAGTTCCACAGGGCTGGACACTGAAGCTTTCTTT